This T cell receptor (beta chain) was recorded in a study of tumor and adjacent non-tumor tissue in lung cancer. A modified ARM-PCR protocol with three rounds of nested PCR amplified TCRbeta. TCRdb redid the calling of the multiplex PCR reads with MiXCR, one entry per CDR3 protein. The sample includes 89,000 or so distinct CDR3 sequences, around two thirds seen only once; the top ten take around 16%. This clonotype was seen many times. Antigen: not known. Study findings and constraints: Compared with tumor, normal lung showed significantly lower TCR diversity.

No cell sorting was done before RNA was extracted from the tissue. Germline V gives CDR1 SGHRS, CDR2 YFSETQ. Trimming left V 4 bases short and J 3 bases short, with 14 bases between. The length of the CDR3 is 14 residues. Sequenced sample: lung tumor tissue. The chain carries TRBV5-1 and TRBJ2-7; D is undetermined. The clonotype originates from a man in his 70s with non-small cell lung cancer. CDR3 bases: TGCGCCAGCAGCCTTGCAGGAAAGGACTACGAGCAGTACTTC. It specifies CASSLAGKDYEQYF.